The next 32 T cell receptor beta chains were all read from a single sample in a study of blood T cell repertoires in COVID-19. Data came from immunoSEQ multiplex PCR; TCRdb stores just in-frame clones and leaves some out. The sample yields fewer than 450,000 clones, over 75% seen once. Sequencing was performed on PBMCs or T cells enriched from blood (not recorded which). Receptor source: a woman in her thirties or forties with acute COVID-19.

The genes are TRBV5-1 and TRBJ2-2; a possible D gene is TRBD1 (5 bases). The CDR3 has 15 amino acids. Germline V gene sequence: CDR1 SGHRS, CDR2 YFSETQ. Trimming took off 2 bases at V and 0 bases at J, with 8 bases between the two ends. CDR3 DNA: TGCGCCAGCAGCTTAGACAGCTCGAACACCGGGGAGCTGTTTTTT. Its protein is CASSLDSSNTGELFF.

This clone was counted a few times. This chain uses TRBV21-1 with TRBJ2-7; the table's D gene call, TRBD2, was not cross checked with the DNA. TRBV21-1 corresponds to a pseudogene. This CDR3 region has 17 residues. CDR3 nucleotide sequence: TGTGCCAGCAGCAAAGAAGGGACTAGCGGGGCGGTCTACGAGCAGTACTTC. Translation: CASSKEGTSGAVYEQYF.

The chain joins TRBV3-1 (or the pseudogene TRBV3-2) to TRBJ2-6, with TRBD1 matching 9 bases. The CDR3 sequence is 17 residues long. V was clipped by 0 bases and J by 4 bases; unmatched bases: 4. Germline lookup yields CDR1 LGHDT and CDR2 YNNKEL (reference sequence). CDR3 nucleotides: TGTGCCAGCAGCCAAGAACAGGGGGCGAGAGGGGCCAACGTCCTGACTTTC. Residues: CASSQEQGARGANVLTF.

The rearrangement uses TRBV5-1 and TRBJ2-3; possible D gene TRBD1, 5 bases. The CDR3 has 16 residues. CDR1 SGHRS and CDR2 YFSETQ come from the germline V gene. V was pared by 1 base and J by 2 bases, with 14 bases between. The CDR3 reads CASSLQGLLLTDTQYF. DNA for the CDR3: TGCGCCAGCAGCTTGCAGGGATTACTTCTCACAGATACGCAGTATTTT.

V usage is TRBV14 and J usage is TRBJ2-7; D is unresolved. The CDR3 consists of 11 residues. V was pared by 3 bases and J by 4 bases, with 4 bases between. Per the germline V gene, CDR1 is SGHDN and CDR2 is FVKESK. The CDR3 spells CASSHSYEQYF. The CDR3 nucleotides are TGTGCCAGCAGCCACTCGTACGAGCAGTACTTC.

This clone was found a few times. V usage is TRBV18 and J usage is TRBJ1-6; TRBD1 is a possible D gene (6 bases). This CDR3 is 17 amino acids long. V lost 5 bases and J 0 bases, leaving 14 bases between the germline ends. Germline loops: CDR1 KGHSH, CDR2 LQKENI. The CDR3: CASSRLGQRSYNSPLHF. The CDR3 DNA is TGTGCCAGCTCAAGACTTGGACAGCGCTCCTATAATTCACCCCTCCACTTT.

This clone occurred once. V and J are TRBV30 and TRBJ2-7; 8 nucleotides line up with TRBD2. The CDR3 is made up of 14 amino acids. Germline assignment: CDR1 GTSNPN and CDR2 SVGIG (reference sequence). Germline trimming cut 2 bases from V and 4 bases from J; bases unmatched to any gene: 7. CDR3 coding DNA: TGTGCCTGGAGTCTTTCCAGCGGGGGTTACGAGCAGTACTTC. Encoded protein: CAWSLSSGGYEQYF.

Only one count was recorded for this clone. The chain combines TRBV30 with TRBJ2-7; 7 bases map to TRBD2. CDR1 and CDR2 from the germline V gene are GTSNPN and SVGIG (reference sequence). The V gene end was trimmed by 7 bases and the J gene end by 2 bases; junction bases not matched to a gene: 8. The CDR3 has 13 amino acids. The CDR3 loop reads CASRRGTAYEQYF. For the CDR3, the DNA is TGTGCCTCCAGGCGGGGGACTGCCTACGAGCAGTACTTC.

In its sample, this clone was seen once. Other DNA sequences within the sample encode an identical CDR3. The CDR3 DNA is TGTGCCAGCAGCAGTCAGGGCCAGCCCCAGCATTTT. It yields the protein CASSSQGQPQHF. J is TRBJ1-5 and V is TRBV3-1 (or the pseudogene TRBV3-2); TRBD1 might be the D (5 bases). Per germline, CDR1 LGHDT and CDR2 YNNKEL (reference sequence). This CDR3 has 12 residues. Trimming stripped 5 bases from V and 7 bases from J, with 9 bases between.

Note on this clone: Distinct nucleotide sequences in the sample also encode this CDR3. The CDR3 region has the DNA TGCAGCGTGGGCCAGACTAGCACAGATACGCAGTATTTT. It codes for CSVGQTSTDTQYF. V is TRBV29-1 and J is TRBJ2-3; D is unclear. This CDR3 region has 13 residues. The germline V and J ends were trimmed by 6 bases and 0 bases, with 10 bases remaining between them. Germline V gives CDR1 SQVTM, CDR2 ANQGSEA.

The chain carries TRBV3-1 (or the pseudogene TRBV3-2) and TRBJ1-3; a possible D gene is TRBD1 (6 bases). The CDR3 has 15 amino acids. Germline CDR1 reads LGHDT; CDR2 reads YNNKEL (reference sequence). V was pared by 0 bases and J by 5 bases, with 11 bases between. The CDR3 loop is CASSQEGAVRNTIYF. CDR3 nucleotides: TGTGCCAGCAGCCAAGAGGGGGCCGTAAGAAACACCATATATTTT.

The rearrangement links TRBV9 to TRBJ2-7; TRBD2 aligns across 9 bases. The germline CDR1 and CDR2 sequences are SGDLS and YYNGEE. The CDR3 covers 16 residues. After removal of 4 bases from V and 6 bases from J, the junction contained 14 bases not matched to a gene. This chain's CDR3 is CASSPQLGTSLGEQYF. DNA of the CDR3: TGTGCCAGCAGCCCCCAACTCGGGACTAGCCTCGGCGAGCAGTACTTC.

This clone was seen a few times. The V call is TRBV11-2, the J call TRBJ1-6; possible D gene TRBD1, 5 bases. The length of the CDR3 is 13 residues. V lost 3 bases to trimming and J lost 9 bases, with 9 bases between them. The V gene's germline CDR1 is SGHAT and CDR2 FQNNGV. The CDR3 loop reads CASSLAGPSPLHF. The DNA of the CDR3 is TGTGCCAGCAGCTTGGCGGGGCCTTCACCCCTCCACTTT.

The chain has TRBV18 and TRBJ1-2; 7 bases agree with TRBD1. The CDR3 is 14 residues long. The V gene end was trimmed by 6 bases and the J gene end by 7 bases; junction bases not matched to a gene: 11. Germline V gene sequence: CDR1 KGHSH, CDR2 LQKENI. Here the CDR3 reads CASSRGQDRGGYTF. The CDR3 DNA follows: TGTGCCAGCTCCCGCGGACAGGATCGGGGTGGCTACACCTTC.

In its sample, this clone was seen once. CDR3 in amino acids: CASSQAGGGTEAFF. DNA for the CDR3: TGTGCCAGCAGCCAAGCAGGGGGCGGCACTGAAGCTTTCTTT. The V call is TRBV3-1 (or the pseudogene TRBV3-2), the J call TRBJ1-1; 8 bases match TRBD1. Germline trimming cut 1 base from V and 4 bases from J; bases unmatched to any gene: 2. The CDR3 sequence is 14 residues long. Germline assignment: CDR1 LGHDT and CDR2 YNNKEL (reference sequence).

CDR3 sequence reads: CASSEGARFRENTEAFF. CDR3 nucleotide sequence: TGTGCCAGCAGTGAAGGGGCAAGGTTTCGGGAGAACACTGAAGCTTTCTTT. This chain connects TRBV6-1 to TRBJ1-1; D is unclear. The V end lost 1 base, the J end lost 1 base, and 16 bases lay between the germline ends. The CDR3 length is 17 residues. The germline gives CDR1 MNHNS, CDR2 SASEGT.

This rearrangement joins TRBV18 to TRBJ1-1; TRBD1 agrees at 8 bases. The germline V gene encodes CDR1 KGHSH and CDR2 LQKENI. The junction had 11 bases not matched to a gene; V was cut back by 3 bases and J by 8 bases. The CDR3 loop spans 15 amino acids. The DNA for the CDR3 is TGTGCCAGCTCACCCTCGGACAGGGCCGGGGGGGAAGCTTTCTTT. Its protein is CASSPSDRAGGEAFF.

This rearrangement joins TRBV29-1 to TRBJ2-2, with 8 bases matching TRBD1. This CDR3 is built from 14 residues. J gave up 6 bases and V 6 bases, and 9 bases lay outside the gene matches. CDR1 SQVTM and CDR2 ANQGSEA come from the germline V gene. The CDR3 loop reads CSVDRVQGAGELFF. CDR3 bases: TGCAGCGTGGACAGGGTCCAAGGGGCCGGGGAGCTGTTTTTT.

This clone was counted between two and nine times. The V and J genes are TRBV2 and TRBJ1-5; a weak D match, TRBD1 (6 bases). CDR1 is SNHLY, CDR2 FYNNEI, per germline. This CDR3 has 15 residues. V lost 4 bases, J lost 0 bases, and 10 bases lay in between. This CDR3 reads CASSGTDYSNQPQHF. CDR3 DNA sequence: TGTGCCAGCAGTGGGACAGATTATAGCAATCAGCCCCAGCATTTT.

V usage is TRBV6-1 and J usage is TRBJ2-1, with 10 positions matching TRBD2. Germline V gives CDR1 MNHNS, CDR2 SASEGT. V dropped 2 bases and J dropped 6; count of bases not matched to a gene: 7. CDR3 size: 16 residues. CDR3 sequence reads: CASSELIAGGFNEQFF. The CDR3 DNA is TGTGCCAGCAGTGAATTAATAGCGGGGGGTTTCAATGAGCAGTTCTTC.

The J gene is TRBJ2-3, the V gene TRBV5-4; D is possibly TRBD1 (5 bases). CDR3 length: 15 residues. V lost 0 bases, J lost 0 bases, and 8 bases lay in between. CDR1 is SGHNT, CDR2 YYREEE, per germline (reference sequence). The CDR3 reads CASSLAHRSTDTQYF. Here the CDR3 DNA reads TGTGCCAGCAGCTTGGCGCACAGGAGCACAGATACGCAGTATTTT.

This chain connects TRBV6-1 to TRBJ1-1, with D tentatively TRBD1 (5 bases). CDR1 is MNHNS, CDR2 SASEGT, per germline. The CDR3 has 16 amino acids. Between the trimmed V and J ends, which lost 2 bases and 0 bases, there was a span of 13 bases. CDR3 bases: TGTGCCAGCAGTGAACGGGACTTACGTGTGAACACTGAAGCTTTCTTT. The encoded protein is CASSERDLRVNTEAFF.

V gene TRBV5-1 combines with J gene TRBJ2-1; 9 nucleotides align to TRBD1. The CDR3 is 16 amino acids. Germline assignment: CDR1 SGHRS and CDR2 YFSETQ. The V segment lost 4 bases and the J segment 8 bases; nucleotides outside the gene matches: 13. CDR3 region: CASSIEGQGGVDEQFF. Written as DNA, the CDR3 is TGCGCCAGCAGCATAGAGGGACAGGGCGGCGTTGATGAGCAGTTCTTC.

The V call is TRBV11-2, the J call TRBJ1-2; D might be TRBD1 (6 bases). Germline CDR1 and CDR2: SGHAT and FQNNGV. V gave up 4 bases and J gave up 1 base, with 19 bases separating them. The CDR3 extends over 17 amino acids. The CDR3 spells CASSSLRGGKVNYGYTF. The CDR3 DNA sequence: TGTGCCAGCAGCTCACTTCGCGGGGGCAAGGTTAACTATGGCTACACCTTC. Full variable domain (remainder filled in from reference TRBV11-2 and TRBJ1-2): EAGVAQSPRYKIIEKRQSVAFWCNPISGHATLYWYQQILGQGPKLLIQFQNNGVVDDSQLPKDRFSAERLKGVDSTLKIQPAKLEDSAVYLCASSSLRGGKVNYGYTFGSGTRLTVV.

The chain has TRBV14 and TRBJ2-3; 9 bases align to TRBD1. The CDR3 is 18 residues long. The germline CDR1 and CDR2 sequences are SGHDN and FVKESK. The V and J ends lost 1 base and 0 bases, in that order; junction bases with no gene match: 8. The CDR3 DNA reads as TGTGCCAGCAGCCAAGGGGGTTGGACAGGGGATAGCACAGATACGCAGTATTTT. This encodes CASSQGGWTGDSTDTQYF.

This chain connects TRBV29-1 to TRBJ1-1; tentatively, D is TRBD1 (6 bases). The CDR3 has 12 residues. Trimming removed 7 bases at V and 0 bases at J, with 9 bases between. Germline V lookup: CDR1 SQVTM, CDR2 ANQGSEA. For the CDR3, the DNA is TGCAGCGAGCGGACAGTGAACACTGAAGCTTTCTTT. Translation gives CSERTVNTEAFF.

J is TRBJ1-3 and V is TRBV11-2; TRBD1 might be the D (5 bases). The CDR3 extends over 13 amino acids. Germline V gene data show CDR1 as SGHAT and CDR2 as FQNNGV. V lost 5 bases to trimming and J lost 5 bases, with 10 bases between them. The CDR3 here is CASSPLGRNTIYF. Here the CDR3 DNA reads TGTGCCAGCAGCCCGTTGGGGCGAAACACCATATATTTT.

The rearrangement links TRBV6-5 to TRBJ2-7; 7 bases are shared with TRBD1. The CDR3 is 13 residues long. The junction had 4 bases not matched to a gene; V was cut back by 8 bases and J by 0 bases. The germline V gene encodes CDR1 MNHEY and CDR2 SVGAGI. CDR3 nucleotides: TGTGCCAGCCTTCGGGACAGCTCCTACGAGCAGTACTTC. Translating gives CASLRDSSYEQYF.

The chain combines TRBV13 with TRBJ2-7; D is perhaps TRBD2 (5 bases). This CDR3 spans 16 amino acids. Between the trimmed V and J ends, which lost 0 bases and 4 bases, there was a span of 16 bases. Germline V CDR1 and CDR2: PRHDT, FYEKMQ (reference sequence). In DNA form, the CDR3 reads TGTGCCAGCAGCTTAGGAGGCGGGCGTAGTCAGTACGAGCAGTACTTC. As protein: CASSLGGGRSQYEQYF.

J is TRBJ1-1 and V is TRBV6-5; D is ambiguous. Trimming pared 2 bases from V and 3 bases from J, leaving 10 bases between. Per the germline V gene, CDR1 is MNHEY and CDR2 is SVGAGI. The CDR3 sequence is 14 residues long. The CDR3, as DNA: TGTGCCAGCAGTTACGGTCCGGGGTACACTGAAGCTTTCTTT. Protein: CASSYGPGYTEAFF.

The chain recombines TRBV11-2 with TRBJ2-3, with D perhaps matching TRBD2 (5 bases). Germline loops: CDR1 SGHAT, CDR2 FQNNGV. The CDR3 has 15 residues. The V end lost 4 bases, the J end lost 2 bases, and 13 bases lay between the germline ends. Here the CDR3 reads CASSSAVRNTDTQYF. CDR3 nucleotide sequence: TGTGCCAGCAGCTCAGCGGTTAGAAACACAGATACGCAGTATTTT.

This clone appeared a single time. The chain is built from TRBV2 and TRBJ2-6; D gene uncertain. This CDR3 comprises 13 residues. Per the germline V gene, CDR1 is SNHLY and CDR2 is FYNNEI. V was trimmed by 5 bases and J by 1 base, leaving 3 bases between them. This CDR3 is CASSPSGANVLTF. Here the CDR3 DNA reads TGTGCCAGCAGTCCATCTGGGGCCAACGTCCTGACTTTC.